The clone carrying this T cell receptor (beta chain) was found a few times. The germline gives CDR1 SGHTA, CDR2 FQGNSA. The CDR3 totals 14 residues. The V end lost 1 base, the J end lost 3 bases, and 7 bases lay between the germline ends. The sample is drawn from a study of T-cell reconstitution after alpha-beta-depleted transplantation in children. Researchers prepared the TCRbeta library using unique molecular identifiers, the study reports. TCRdb used MiXCR to reprocess the PCR reads, holding one entry per CDR3 protein. The profile shows 440,000 or so distinct CDR3 sequences, roughly a tenth of them singletons.

The clonotype comes from a human donor who donated a stem cell graft to a child with acute myeloid leukemia. The genes are TRBV7-2 and TRBJ1-3, with D possibly matching TRBD1 (5 bases). Sequencing was performed on PBMCs from the stem cell graft donor, taken from the stem cell graft. As DNA, the CDR3 is TGTGCCAGCAGCTTAGGAGGGGTTGGAAACACCATATATTTT. This sequence encodes CASSLGGVGNTIYF. Looking up the rest from reference TRBV7-2 and TRBJ1-3 gives the full variable domain: GAGVSQSPSNKVTEKGKDVELRCDPISGHTALYWYRQSLGQGLEFLIYFQGNSAPDKSGLPSDRFSAERTGGSVSTLTIQRTQQEDSAVYLCASSLGGVGNTIYFGEGSWLTVV.